This record covers a single T cell receptor (beta chain). TCRdb's table, derived via immunoSEQ multiplex PCR, lists solely in-frame clones and lacks some. The sample has around 68,000 clones; roughly 80% are singletons. Unmatched junction bases numbered 6, after V lost 2 bases and J lost 7 bases. From germline, CDR1 is MNHEY and CDR2 SVGEGT. There are 14 residues in the CDR3. The source of the sample is a study of control samples from healthy donors and cancer patients. Sequences were obtained from PBMCs. This chain uses TRBV6-2 or TRBV6-3 with TRBJ1-2; the match to TRBD1 covers 8 bases. The clonotype originates from a woman in her forties or fifties with lung cancer. In DNA form, the CDR3 reads TGTGCCAGCAGTTACGACAGGGGAGAAAGTGGCTACACCTTC. This translates into CASSYDRGESGYTF.